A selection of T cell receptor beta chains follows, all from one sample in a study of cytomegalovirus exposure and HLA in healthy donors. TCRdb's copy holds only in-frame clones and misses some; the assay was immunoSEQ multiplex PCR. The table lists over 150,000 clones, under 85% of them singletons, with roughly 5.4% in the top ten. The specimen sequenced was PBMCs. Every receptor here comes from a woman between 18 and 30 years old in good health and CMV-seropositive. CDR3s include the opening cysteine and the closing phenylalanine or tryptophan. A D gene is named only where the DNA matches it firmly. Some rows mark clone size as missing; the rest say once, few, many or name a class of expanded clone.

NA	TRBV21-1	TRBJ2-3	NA	CASSPGLATDTQYF	TGTGCCAGCAGTCCGGGACTTGCCACAGATACGCAGTATTTT
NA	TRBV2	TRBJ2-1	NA	CASSVSRGDEQFF	TGTGCCAGCAGTGTATCCAGGGGAGATGAGCAGTTCTTC
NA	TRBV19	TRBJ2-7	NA	CASSLPGANFYEQYF	TGTGCCAGTAGTCTTCCAGGGGCCAACTTCTACGAGCAGTACTTC
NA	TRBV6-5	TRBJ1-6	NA	CASRDGTLNSPLHF	TGTGCCAGCAGGGACGGGACACTTAATTCACCCCTCCACTTT
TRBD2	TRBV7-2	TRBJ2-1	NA	CASSPDWTSGGYEQFF	TGTGCCAGTAGCCCCGACTGGACTAGCGGGGGTTATGAGCAGTTCTTC
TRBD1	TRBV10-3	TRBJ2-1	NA	CAISEDRDKGNEQFF	TGTGCCATCAGTGAGGACAGGGACAAGGGTAATGAGCAGTTCTTC
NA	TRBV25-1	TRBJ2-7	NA	CASSFRAGSSYEQYF	TGTGCCAGCAGCTTTCGGGCGGGGAGCTCCTACGAGCAGTACTTC
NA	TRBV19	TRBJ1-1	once	CASSVQGEGRMNTEAFF	TGTGCCAGTAGTGTCCAAGGGGAGGGGAGAATGAACACTGAAGCTTTCTTT
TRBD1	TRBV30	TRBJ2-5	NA	CAWSNGQEETQYF	TGTGCCTGGAGTAACGGACAGGAAGAGACCCAGTACTTC
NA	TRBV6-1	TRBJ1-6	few	CASNLVGNSPLHF	TGTGCCAGCAACTTGGTCGGGAATTCACCCCTCCACTTT
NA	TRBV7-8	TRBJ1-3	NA	CASSRGQLISGNTIYF	TGTGCCAGCAGCCGAGGACAGCTCATCTCTGGAAACACCATATATTTT
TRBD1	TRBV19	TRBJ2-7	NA	CASSIVPGQYVYEQYF	TGTGCCAGTAGTATAGTTCCGGGACAGTATGTCTACGAGCAGTACTTC
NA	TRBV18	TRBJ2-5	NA	CASSQARKETQYF	TGTGCCAGCTCACAGGCCAGGAAGGAGACCCAGTACTTC
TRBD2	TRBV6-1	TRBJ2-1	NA	CASSSSGGASEQFF	TGTGCCAGCAGTTCTAGCGGGGGGGCCTCTGAGCAGTTCTTC
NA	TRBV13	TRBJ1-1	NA	CASSSTDLAGAFF	TGTGCCAGCAGCTCGACGGACCTCGCGGGCGCTTTCTTT
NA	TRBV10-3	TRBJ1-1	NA	CAISDWNGGPNTEAFF	TGTGCCATCAGTGACTGGAATGGAGGGCCGAACACTGAAGCTTTCTTT
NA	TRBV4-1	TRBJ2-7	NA	CASSRETGDLREQYF	TGCGCCAGCAGCCGAGAGACAGGAGATCTACGAGAGCAGTACTTC
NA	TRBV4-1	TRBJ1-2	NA	CASSQAPGTGWGHGYTF	TGCGCCAGCAGCCAAGCTCCCGGGACGGGCTGGGGGCATGGCTACACCTTC
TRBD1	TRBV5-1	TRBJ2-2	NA	CASSLQGAGELFF	TGCGCCAGCAGCTTGCAGGGGGCCGGGGAGCTGTTTTTT